Presented here are 11 T cell receptor beta chains from one specimen sequenced in a study of T cells after yellow fever vaccination. One entry per CDR3 protein results from TCRdb running MiXCR on the 5' RACE reads. The repertoire consists of 250,000 to 400,000 distinct CDR3 sequences, with approximately 4.3% occurring once and the leading ten covering 19%. Sequences were derived from PBMCs, sampled 15 days after the yellow fever booster vaccination. The receptors were gathered from a man aged 18 to 30 who received the YFV17D yellow fever vaccine.

The sample holds a few counts of this clonotype. The CDR3 coding sequence is TGTGCCAGCAGTTTTTGGGGGGACAGAAGCCAAGAGACCCAGTACTTC. Protein: CASSFWGDRSQETQYF. V is TRBV12-3 or TRBV12-4 and J is TRBJ2-5; TRBD1 might be the D (7 bases). V was cut by 3 bases and J by 1 base, with 15 bases left in between. The CDR3 is made up of 16 amino acids.

In its sample, this clonotype was seen many times. The chain employs TRBV5-1 and TRBJ1-4; D call uncertain. The CDR3 spans 16 residues. Germline values: CDR1 SGHRS, CDR2 YFSETQ. Trimming shortened V by 0 bases and J by 0 bases, and 9 bases separated the two germline ends. CDR3 sequence reads: CASSLGPAATNEKLFF. For the CDR3, the DNA is TGCGCCAGCAGCTTGGGCCCGGCAGCAACTAATGAAAAACTGTTTTTT.

The table lists this clonotype with many counts. The V and J genes are TRBV5-1 and TRBJ2-7; 8 bases align to TRBD1. With V trimmed by 5 bases and J by 2 bases, 9 bases remained unmatched. Germline CDR1 and CDR2: SGHRS and YFSETQ. CDR3 length: 15 amino acids. The CDR3 DNA sequence: TGCGCCAGCAGGGGGGCCGGGACAGGAACCTACGAGCAGTACTTC. Amino acids: CASRGAGTGTYEQYF.

This clonotype was counted between two and nine times. This rearrangement joins TRBV7-2 to TRBJ1-2, with TRBD1 as a possible D gene (5 bases). Per the germline V gene, CDR1 is SGHTA and CDR2 is FQGNSA. This CDR3 spans 15 amino acids. Deletions cut 7 bases from V and 4 bases from J, with 19 bases between. This CDR3 reads CASTPFQGVSYGYTF. DNA of the CDR3: TGTGCCAGCACCCCCTTTCAGGGAGTGTCCTATGGCTACACCTTC.

Many counts were recorded for this clonotype. The V call is TRBV20-1, the J call TRBJ2-5; D perhaps matches TRBD1 (6 bases). This CDR3 is 13 amino acids long. Trimming shortened V by 0 bases and J by 2 bases, and 7 bases separated the two germline ends. CDR1 is DFQATT and CDR2 is SNEGSKA in the germline V gene (reference sequence). CDR3 in amino acids: CSAREGGQETQYF. The CDR3 nucleotides are TGCAGTGCTAGAGAAGGGGGACAAGAGACCCAGTACTTC.

This clonotype was counted at least ten times. The rearrangement uses TRBV7-9 and TRBJ1-4; possibly TRBD1 for D (5 bases). The CDR3 is made up of 14 amino acids. V gave up 5 bases and J gave up 8 bases, with 15 bases separating them. Germline loops: CDR1 SEHNR, CDR2 FQNEAQ (reference sequence). CDR3 coding DNA: TGTGCCAGCAGCCGGATGGAGCAGGGAGAAAAACTGTTTTTT. Protein product: CASSRMEQGEKLFF.

This clonotype has just a few counts. The genes are TRBV7-9 and TRBJ2-1; tentative D call: TRBD1 (6 bases). Trimming took off 2 bases at V and 7 bases at J, with 15 bases between the two ends. Germline loops: CDR1 SEHNR, CDR2 FQNEAQ (reference sequence). The CDR3 length is 15 residues. For the CDR3, the DNA is TGTGCCAGCAGCTTACCAGGGGTCATAAATAATGAGCAGTTCTTC. It is translated as CASSLPGVINNEQFF.

This clonotype occurred a few times. In DNA, the CDR3 is TGTGCCAGCAGTCCCTGGGAGGGGGCAAACACTGAAGCTTTCTTT. Translation: CASSPWEGANTEAFF. The J gene is TRBJ1-1, the V gene TRBV12-3 or TRBV12-4; 7 nucleotides agree with TRBD1. The CDR3 loop spans 15 amino acids. The ends lost 5 bases at V and 2 bases at J; junction bases unmatched: 8.

This clonotype has ten or more counts. V usage is TRBV28 and J usage is TRBJ1-1; no clear D gene. V lost 3 bases, J lost 3 bases, and 2 bases lay in between. The CDR3 length is 11 residues. CDR1 is MDHEN and CDR2 is SYDVKM in the germline V gene. This CDR3 is CASSFYTEAFF. The CDR3 DNA is TGTGCCAGCAGTTTTTACACTGAAGCTTTCTTT.

In its sample, this clonotype was seen a few times. This rearrangement joins TRBV5-8 to TRBJ2-5, with D hard to call. Germline V gene lookup returns CDR1 SGHTS and CDR2 YDEGEE. Between the trimmed V and J ends, which lost 0 bases and 5 bases, there was a span of 11 bases. The CDR3 is 14 amino acids. Written as DNA, the CDR3 is TGTGCCAGCAGCTTGGCTGGGTTCTGGGAGACCCAGTACTTC. Protein sequence: CASSLAGFWETQYF.

At least ten counts were recorded for this clonotype. The rearrangement links TRBV10-3 to TRBJ1-4; 8 bases are a match to TRBD1. Trimming took 3 bases from V and 5 from J; bases not matched to a gene: 8. This CDR3 contains 16 residues. Germline V lookup: CDR1 ENHRY, CDR2 SYGVKD. This chain's CDR3 is CAISDPTRTGNEKLFF. The DNA of the CDR3 is TGTGCCATCAGTGATCCGACCCGGACAGGGAATGAAAAACTGTTTTTT.